Below are 22 T cell receptor beta chains sequenced from a single sample in a study of T cell changes during pregnancy in multiple sclerosis. Data came from immunoSEQ multiplex PCR; TCRdb stores just in-frame clones and leaves some out. The profile shows around 80,000 clones, 94% of them singletons. The source material was peripheral blood, sampled in the second trimester of pregnancy. These receptors came from a female donor in good health, enrolled as a control in a pregnancy study.

The chain employs TRBV2 and TRBJ2-7, with a weak D call TRBD2 (5 bases). Germline lookup yields CDR1 SNHLY and CDR2 FYNNEI. The germline V and J ends were trimmed by 3 bases and 7 bases, with 10 bases remaining between them. The CDR3 spans 12 residues. Here the CDR3 reads CASSEEAGEQYF. The CDR3 nucleotides read TGTGCCAGCAGTGAGGAGGCGGGTGAGCAGTACTTC. The entire variable domain, with the rest obtained from reference TRBV2 and TRBJ2-7, is as follows: EPEVTQTPSHQVTQMGQEVILRCVPISNHLYFYWYRQILGQKVEFLVSFYNNEISEKSEIFDDQFSVERPDGSNFTLKIRSTKLEDSAMYFCASSEEAGEQYFGPGTRLTVT.

The chain has TRBV5-4 and TRBJ2-7; possible D gene TRBD1, 5 bases. Trimming removed 4 bases at V and 6 bases at J, with 20 bases between. The CDR3 loop spans 15 amino acids. Germline V lookup: CDR1 SGHNT, CDR2 YYREEE (reference sequence). The CDR3: CASSKPQGSSVEQYF. The DNA of the CDR3 is TGTGCCAGCAGCAAGCCCCAGGGTTCTTCCGTCGAGCAGTACTTC.

This chain links TRBV5-1 with TRBJ2-5; tentatively, D is TRBD2 (5 bases). This CDR3 has 14 amino acids. V dropped 1 base and J dropped 4 bases, with 11 bases sitting between them. Germline CDR1 reads SGHRS; CDR2 reads YFSETQ. The chain's CDR3 is CASSLFREGETQYF. The CDR3 DNA follows: TGCGCCAGCAGCTTGTTTCGCGAGGGAGAGACCCAGTACTTC.

This rearrangement joins TRBV27 to TRBJ2-3; D unresolved. From germline, CDR1 is MNHEY and CDR2 SMNVEV (reference sequence). V lost 2 bases, J lost 1 base, and 4 bases lay in between. The CDR3 runs to 13 residues. CDR3 DNA: TGTGCCAGCAGTTTACCGGGCACAGATACGCAGTATTTT. This codes for CASSLPGTDTQYF.

A single count supports this clone. The rearrangement joins TRBV14 to TRBJ2-5; D is perhaps TRBD2 (5 bases). In germline, CDR1 is SGHDN, CDR2 FVKESK. This CDR3 region has 19 residues. Trimming took 3 bases from V and 2 from J, leaving 25 bases between them. The CDR3 DNA sequence: TGTGCCAGCAGCCAGGGTGTGATTACTAGATCATTACTACAAGAGACCCAGTACTTC. It is translated as CASSQGVITRSLLQETQYF.

The chain recombines TRBV10-3 with TRBJ1-1; possibly TRBD1 for D (6 bases). Germline CDR1 ENHRY, CDR2 SYGVKD. The CDR3 totals 13 residues. V dropped 10 bases and J dropped 0 bases, with 12 bases sitting between them. The CDR3 region has the DNA TGTGCCACCGGACAGAGCATGAACACTGAAGCTTTCTTT. Residues: CATGQSMNTEAFF.

This clone has just one count. The chain carries TRBV30 and TRBJ2-5, with 12 positions matching TRBD2. V was pared by 3 bases and J by 0 bases, with 2 bases of the junction left unmatched. The germline V gene encodes CDR1 GTSNPN and CDR2 SVGIG (reference sequence). This CDR3 contains 15 residues. CDR3 sequence (DNA): TGTGCCTGGAGAGGACTAGCGGGGAACCAAGAGACCCAGTACTTC. Protein sequence: CAWRGLAGNQETQYF.

In this sample, this clone turned up once. J is TRBJ2-3 and V is TRBV6-5; 9 nucleotides agree with TRBD1. The CDR3 sequence is 16 residues long. In germline, CDR1 is MNHEY, CDR2 SVGAGI. The V gene end was trimmed by 4 bases and the J gene end by 2 bases; junction bases not matched to a gene: 7. CDR3 protein: CASSSNRDRDTDTQYF. As DNA, the CDR3 is TGTGCCAGCAGTTCGAACCGGGACAGGGACACAGATACGCAGTATTTT.

The chain combines TRBV7-8 with TRBJ2-7; 7 bases are shared with TRBD1. CDR1 and CDR2 (germline): SGHVS, FQNEAQ. The CDR3 is 15 residues long. With V trimmed by 1 base and J by 7 bases, 10 bases remained unmatched. CDR3 nucleotides: TGTGCCAGCAGCTTAGTCAGGATCAGGGGGTGGGAGCAGTACTTC. Its protein product is CASSLVRIRGWEQYF.

CDR3 sequence: CASSSDLKDSYEQYF. The CDR3 nucleotides read TGTGCCAGCAGTTCCGATCTCAAAGACAGCTACGAGCAGTACTTC. V is TRBV6-5 and J is TRBJ2-7; D is perhaps TRBD1 (5 bases). CDR1 is MNHEY and CDR2 is SVGAGI in the germline V gene. The CDR3 covers 15 residues. The V end lost 4 bases, the J end lost 3 bases, and 16 bases lay between the germline ends.

The rearrangement links TRBV5-1 to TRBJ2-5; 11 bases are a match to TRBD2. Germline loops: CDR1 SGHRS, CDR2 YFSETQ. CDR3 length: 15 amino acids. V gave up 0 bases and J gave up 3 bases; unmatched junction bases: 1. CDR3 loop: CASSLVAGGEETQYF. The CDR3 region has the DNA TGCGCCAGCAGCTTGGTAGCGGGAGGGGAAGAGACCCAGTACTTC.

The V and J genes are TRBV5-1 and TRBJ2-1, with a possible D match to TRBD1 (6 bases). Germline V gene lookup returns CDR1 SGHRS and CDR2 YFSETQ. V was shortened by 6 bases and J by 7 bases, with 17 bases between the two germline ends. This CDR3 comprises 14 residues. The CDR3 sequence is CASILTGGSNEQFF. The CDR3 nucleotides are TGCGCCAGCATCCTGACAGGAGGTTCTAATGAGCAGTTCTTC.

The genes are TRBV2 and TRBJ2-3; 10 nucleotides agree with TRBD2. CDR3 size: 15 residues. Trimming took 7 bases from V and 6 from J; bases not matched to a gene: 10. Germline CDR1 and CDR2: SNHLY and FYNNEI. CDR3 region: CASNIAGGGFDTQYF. The CDR3 DNA follows: TGTGCCAGCAACATAGCGGGAGGAGGTTTCGATACGCAGTATTTT.

This clone was counted only a few times. The chain carries TRBV6-1 and TRBJ1-4; unclear D gene. Trimming took off 2 bases at V and 8 bases at J, with 9 bases between the two ends. The CDR3 has 13 amino acids. Looked up from germline, CDR1 is MNHNS and CDR2 is SASEGT. CDR3 nucleotide sequence: TGTGCCAGCAGTGAAATTGTTGAGGAAAAACTGTTTTTT. Its protein product is CASSEIVEEKLFF.

The CDR3 protein is CASSYWVGQSSYNEQFF. In DNA, the CDR3 is TGTGCCAGCAGCTATTGGGTGGGGCAGAGCTCCTACAATGAGCAGTTCTTC. This chain connects TRBV7-8 to TRBJ2-1, with D perhaps TRBD1 (5 bases). The germline V gene encodes CDR1 SGHVS and CDR2 FQNEAQ. V lost 4 bases and J 0 bases, leaving 16 bases between the germline ends. There are 17 residues in the CDR3. The full variable domain, in which reference TRBV7-8 and TRBJ2-1 provide the parts outside the CDR3, is GAGVSQSPRYKVAKRGQDVALRCDPISGHVSLFWYQQALGQGPEFLTYFQNEAQLDKSGLPSDRFFAERPEGSVSTLKIQRTQQEDSAVYLCASSYWVGQSSYNEQFFGPGTRLTVL.

The V gene is TRBV13, the J gene TRBJ2-3, with 13 bases identical to TRBD2. Germline assignment: CDR1 PRHDT and CDR2 FYEKMQ (reference sequence). J lost 2 bases, V lost 0 bases, and 5 bases had no gene match. This CDR3 is built from 18 residues. The CDR3 loop reads CASSLGWGLAGNTDTQYF. As DNA, the CDR3 is TGTGCCAGCAGCTTAGGGTGGGGACTAGCGGGGAACACAGATACGCAGTATTTT.

This clone was counted once. The genes are TRBV11-3 and TRBJ2-7; possible D gene TRBD2, 5 bases. The V end was cut by 2 bases, the J end by 7 bases, with 9 bases between. The germline V gene has CDR1 SGHNT and CDR2 YENEEA. The CDR3 contains 12 residues. CDR3 sequence reads: CASSLKGDEQYF. The DNA for the CDR3 is TGTGCCAGCAGCTTAAAGGGAGATGAGCAGTACTTC. Complete variable domain (other parts from reference TRBV11-3 and TRBJ2-7): EAGVVQSPRYKIIEKKQPVAFWCNPISGHNTLYWYLQNLGQGPELLIRYENEEAVDDSQLPKDRFSAERLKGVDSTLKIQPAELGDSAVYLCASSLKGDEQYFGPGTRLTVT.

This clone was found a few times. The chain recombines TRBV20-1 with TRBJ2-3; 7 bases align to TRBD2. V was clipped by 1 base and J by 14 bases; unmatched bases: 3. The CDR3 is 10 residues long. CDR1 and CDR2 (germline): DFQATT, SNEGSKA (reference sequence). CDR3 protein: CSARGLALYF. CDR3 nucleotide sequence: TGCAGTGCTAGAGGACTAGCCTTGTATTTT.

This chain connects TRBV28 to TRBJ1-6; perhaps TRBD1 as D (5 bases). The CDR3 runs 14 residues. V shed 3 bases and J shed 6 bases, with 9 bases lying between them. Germline assignment: CDR1 MDHEN and CDR2 SYDVKM. The CDR3 protein is CASSLNGGNSPLHF. The CDR3 DNA sequence: TGTGCCAGCAGTTTGAACGGGGGTAATTCACCCCTCCACTTT.

V and J are TRBV7-2 and TRBJ2-1; 7 bases align to TRBD2. The CDR3 has 15 residues. V shed 1 base, J shed 6 bases, and the junction held 6 bases outside the gene matches. Germline values: CDR1 SGHTA, CDR2 FQGNSA. The CDR3 sequence is CASSLGGDYFNEQFF. The CDR3 DNA reads TGTGCCAGCAGCTTAGGAGGGGACTACTTCAATGAGCAGTTCTTC.

This clone came up once. The chain employs TRBV13 and TRBJ2-1, with a possible D match to TRBD2 (7 bases). This CDR3 spans 15 amino acids. CDR1 is PRHDT and CDR2 is FYEKMQ in the germline V gene (reference sequence). The germline V and J ends were trimmed by 5 bases and 10 bases, with 21 bases remaining between them. The CDR3 nucleotides read TGTGCCAGCAGCGAACGGGGGGCCCTTAGTGGGGAGCAGTTCTTC. Its translation is CASSERGALSGEQFF.

This chain uses TRBV6-1 with TRBJ2-1; D is undetermined. The CDR3 is made up of 11 amino acids. The germline gives CDR1 MNHNS, CDR2 SASEGT. V lost 7 bases and J lost 6, with 7 bases in between. The CDR3 DNA sequence: TGTGCCAGCACCGTTCGCAATGAGCAGTTCTTC. This translates into CASTVRNEQFF.